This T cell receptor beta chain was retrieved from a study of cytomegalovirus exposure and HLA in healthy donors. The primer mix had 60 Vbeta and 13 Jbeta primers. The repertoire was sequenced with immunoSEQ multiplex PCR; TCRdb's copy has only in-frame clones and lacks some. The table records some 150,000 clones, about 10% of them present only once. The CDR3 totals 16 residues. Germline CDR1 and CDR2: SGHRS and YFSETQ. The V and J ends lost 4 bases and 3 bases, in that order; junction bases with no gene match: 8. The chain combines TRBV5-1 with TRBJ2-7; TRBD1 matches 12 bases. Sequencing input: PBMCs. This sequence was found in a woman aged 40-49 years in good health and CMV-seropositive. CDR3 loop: CASSPGGQGAFYEQYF. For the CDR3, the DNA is TGCGCCAGCAGCCCTGGGGGACAGGGGGCATTCTACGAGCAGTACTTC.